A selection of T cell receptor beta chains follows, all from one sample in a study of control samples from healthy donors and cancer patients. The repertoire was sequenced with immunoSEQ multiplex PCR; TCRdb's copy has only in-frame clones and lacks some. Here the sample spans 130,000 or so clones, about 89% being singletons. The sample comprised blood. The receptors were gathered from a man aged 18 to 35 in good health. The CDR3 runs from the conserved cysteine through the conserved F or W. D genes are given only for firm matches. A clone size is listed for some rows: how often the clone was seen (once, few, many), or a class if it is expanded.

NA	TRBD2	TRBV6-4	TRBJ2-3	TGTGCCAGCAGTGACTCGAAGGGAGGGCTCGGGAATACGCAGTATTTT	CASSDSKGGLGNTQYF
NA	TRBD1	TRBV27	TRBJ2-1	TGTGCCAGCAGGAAACCCGGGACAGCTTACAATGAGCAGTTCTTC	CASRKPGTAYNEQFF
NA	NA	TRBV6-5	TRBJ2-1	TGTGCCAGCAGTTACTCGATACCCCGTTTCGGGTCTGAGCAGTTCTTC	CASSYSIPRFGSEQFF
NA	NA	TRBV2	TRBJ2-5	TGTGCCAGCAGTGGAGTGGGAGAGACCCAGTACTTC	CASSGVGETQYF
few	TRBD1	TRBV5-1	TRBJ1-1	TGCGCCAGCAGCTTAGGGGGCAAGAGCACTGAAGCTTTCTTT	CASSLGGKSTEAFF
NA	NA	TRBV6-5	TRBJ2-7	TGTGCCAGCAGGACACCCTACGAGCAGTACTTC	CASRTPYEQYF
NA	TRBD1	TRBV30	TRBJ2-1	TGTGCCTGTTCCGTAACAGGGGGCGCGAGGAATGAGCAGTTCTTC	CACSVTGGARNEQFF
NA	TRBD1	TRBV6-5	TRBJ1-1	TGTGCCAGCAGTACACAGGGACAGGCGAACACTGAAGCTTTCTTT	CASSTQGQANTEAFF
NA	NA	TRBV28	TRBJ1-5	TGTGCCAGCAGTTTCGGGCAGGGAAGCCAGCCCCAGCATTTT	CASSFGQGSQPQHF
NA	TRBD2	TRBV19	TRBJ2-7	TGTGCCAGTAGTCCCGGCGGGGGCTACGAGCAGTACTTC	CASSPGGGYEQYF
NA	NA	TRBV19	TRBJ2-6	TGTGCCAGTAGTGCCGGTGGAACCTCTGGGGCCAACGTCCTGACTTTC	CASSAGGTSGANVLTF
NA	TRBD1	TRBV20-1	TRBJ1-5	TGCAGTGCTAGTGGGGGGACAGGGACTCAGCCCCAGCATTTT	CSASGGTGTQPQHF
NA	TRBD1	TRBV27	TRBJ1-1	TGTGCCAGCAGTTCGTGGACAGGAGACGCTGAAGCTTTCTTT	CASSSWTGDAEAFF
NA	NA	TRBV6-1	TRBJ1-5	TGTGCCAGCAGTGAACGGGAGGGTGATGGTTTTGGCAATCAGCCCCAGCATTTT	CASSEREGDGFGNQPQHF
few	NA	TRBV10-2	TRBJ2-7	TGCGCCAGCAGTGAATCCGGGGTCTCCTACGAGCAGTACTTC	CASSESGVSYEQYF
NA	NA	TRBV7-3	TRBJ2-3	TGTGCCAGCAGCTCGGGACTCAGCACAGATACGCAGTATTTT	CASSSGLSTDTQYF
NA	NA	TRBV7-2	TRBJ1-2	TGTGCCAGCAGCCCACAGCGAAACTATGGCTACACCTTC	CASSPQRNYGYTF
NA	NA	TRBV5-1	TRBJ1-3	TGCGCCAGCAGCTTGGGGGGAGGAAACACCATATATTTT	CASSLGGGNTIYF
NA	NA	TRBV7-2	TRBJ1-1	TGTGCCAGCAGCTTGGGCGGCGGTATGAACACTGAAGCTTTCTTT	CASSLGGGMNTEAFF
NA	NA	TRBV3-1/TRBV3-2	TRBJ1-4	TGTGCCAGCAGCCAATCGGGGGCAGCTAATGAAAAACTGTTTTTT	CASSQSGAANEKLFF
NA	NA	TRBV5-1	TRBJ1-2	TGCGCCAGCAGCTTTGTCAGTTCTAACTATGGCTACACCTTC	CASSFVSSNYGYTF
NA	TRBD1	TRBV5-1	TRBJ2-7	TGCGCCAGCAGCTGGGGACAGGGGAAAAGTTACGAGCAGTACTTC	CASSWGQGKSYEQYF
NA	NA	TRBV6-2/TRBV6-3	TRBJ2-2	TGTGCCAGCAGTTATGAGTACCTGAACACCGGGGAGCTGTTTTTT	CASSYEYLNTGELFF
NA	NA	TRBV2	TRBJ1-1	TGTGCCAGCAGTGGAGACCAGAACACTGAAGCTTTCTTT	CASSGDQNTEAFF
NA	TRBD2	TRBV18	TRBJ2-3	TGTGCCAGCTCACCCTCCAGACTAGCGAGTAGCACAGATACGCAGTATTTT	CASSPSRLASSTDTQYF
NA	NA	TRBV6-5	TRBJ1-2	TGTGCCGGCAAGCTTGGACTCCAAGATGGCTACACCTTC	CAGKLGLQDGYTF
NA	NA	TRBV27	TRBJ2-7	TGTGCCAGCAGTGGAGGGACAGTTCCCTCCTACGAGCAGTACTTC	CASSGGTVPSYEQYF
NA	TRBD2	TRBV9	TRBJ2-2	TGTGCCAGCAGCGTCCCACTAGCGGGAGCGAACACCGGGGAGCTGTTTTTT	CASSVPLAGANTGELFF
NA	NA	TRBV10-3	TRBJ1-2	TGTGCCATCAGCGAGGACAGTGGGCAGGAGGGCTACACCTTC	CAISEDSGQEGYTF
NA	TRBD1	TRBV5-1	TRBJ2-3	TGCGCCAGCAGCCAGGACAGGGTCACAGATACGCAGTATTTT	CASSQDRVTDTQYF
NA	NA	TRBV9	TRBJ2-7	TGTGCCAGCAGCAACAGGGTCATCGACGAGCAGTACTTC	CASSNRVIDEQYF
once	TRBD1	TRBV5-1	TRBJ1-2	TGCGCCAGCAGCTTGGGGACAGGGTCTCCCTATGGCTACACCTTC	CASSLGTGSPYGYTF
NA	TRBD1	TRBV11-2	TRBJ2-7	TGTGCCAGCAGCTTCCGGGACAGGGCAATGGACGAGCAGTACTTC	CASSFRDRAMDEQYF
NA	NA	TRBV27	TRBJ2-7	TGTGCCAGCAGTTTGGTGGGAAACGCCCCAACAATCAACGAGCAGTACTTC	CASSLVGNAPTINEQYF
NA	TRBD1	TRBV3-1/TRBV3-2	TRBJ1-2	TGTGCCAGCAGCCCCTCCGGGACAGGGGGCGTCTATGGCTACACCTTC	CASSPSGTGGVYGYTF